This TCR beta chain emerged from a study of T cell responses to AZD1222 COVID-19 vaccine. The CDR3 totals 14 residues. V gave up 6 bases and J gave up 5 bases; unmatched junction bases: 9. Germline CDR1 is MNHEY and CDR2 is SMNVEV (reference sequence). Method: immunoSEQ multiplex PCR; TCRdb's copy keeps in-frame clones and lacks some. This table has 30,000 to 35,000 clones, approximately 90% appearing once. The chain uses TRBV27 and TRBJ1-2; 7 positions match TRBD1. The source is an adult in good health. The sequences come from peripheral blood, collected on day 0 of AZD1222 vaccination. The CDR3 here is CASSFSQGRYGYTF. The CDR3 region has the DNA TGTGCCAGCAGCTTTTCACAGGGGAGGTATGGCTACACCTTC.